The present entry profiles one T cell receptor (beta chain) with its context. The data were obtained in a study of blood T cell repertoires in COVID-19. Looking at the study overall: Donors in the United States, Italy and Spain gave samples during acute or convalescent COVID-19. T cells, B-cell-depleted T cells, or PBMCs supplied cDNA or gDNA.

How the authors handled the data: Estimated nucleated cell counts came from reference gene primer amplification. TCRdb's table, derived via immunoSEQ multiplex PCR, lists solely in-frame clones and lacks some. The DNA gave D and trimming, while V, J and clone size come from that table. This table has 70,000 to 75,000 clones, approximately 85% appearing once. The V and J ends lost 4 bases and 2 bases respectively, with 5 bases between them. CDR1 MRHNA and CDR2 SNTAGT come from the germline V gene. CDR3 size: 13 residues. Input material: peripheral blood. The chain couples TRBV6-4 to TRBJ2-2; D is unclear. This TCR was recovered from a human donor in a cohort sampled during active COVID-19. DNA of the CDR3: TGTGCCAGCAGTGCACACAACACCGGGGAGCTGTTTTTT. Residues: CASSAHNTGELFF.